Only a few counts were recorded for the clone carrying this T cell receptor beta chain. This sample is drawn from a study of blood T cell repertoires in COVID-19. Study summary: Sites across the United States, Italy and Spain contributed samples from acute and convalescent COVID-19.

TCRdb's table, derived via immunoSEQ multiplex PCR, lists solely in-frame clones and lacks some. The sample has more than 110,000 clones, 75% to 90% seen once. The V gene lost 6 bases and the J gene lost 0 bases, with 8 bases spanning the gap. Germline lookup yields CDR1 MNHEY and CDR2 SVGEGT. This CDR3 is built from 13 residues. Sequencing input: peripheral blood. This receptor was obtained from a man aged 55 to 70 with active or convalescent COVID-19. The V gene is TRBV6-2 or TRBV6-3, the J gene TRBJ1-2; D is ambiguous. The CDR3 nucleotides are TGTGCCAGCAGCCCCTACCCTAACTATGGCTACACCTTC. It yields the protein CASSPYPNYGYTF.